This is a list of T cell receptor beta chains from one sample in a study of Graves' ophthalmopathy and Graves' hyperthyroidism. Each CDR3 protein gets one entry after TCRdb re-called the multiplex PCR reads with MiXCR. The sample shows 600,000 to 950,000 distinct CDR3 sequences, 40% of them seen only once. Specimen: peripheral blood. The receptors here all came from an adult man with Graves' ophthalmopathy. The CDR3 runs from the conserved cysteine through the conserved F or W. The order of the fields is V gene, CDR3 length, J gene, clone size, CDR3 protein. The size entry is marked missing in some rows and otherwise reads once, few, many or a size class.

TRBV10-3	17	TRBJ2-6	-	CAISESQPGSGANVLTF
TRBV29-1	15	TRBJ2-7	few	CSVEGYRGTNYEQYF
TRBV20-1	14	TRBJ1-6	few	CSTKTGAADSPLHF
TRBV7-9	16	TRBJ1-1	-	CASSLPQGRVAAEAFF
TRBV20-1	15	TRBJ2-5	-	CSARVGGLAGPTQYF
TRBV7-6	17	TRBJ1-5	few	CASSFFRGGMGRETQHF
TRBV24-1	19	TRBJ2-5	-	CATSDPPGTSGRVRETQYF
TRBV6-5	13	TRBJ1-1	-	CASTLFLRDRSFF
TRBV2	17	TRBJ2-6	-	CASSEGTGYSGANVLTF
TRBV7-9	13	TRBJ1-5	-	CASGYGSNQPQHF
TRBV11-2	13	TRBJ2-5	many	CASSRGGKETQYF
TRBV9	16	TRBJ2-7	once	CASSQDPLAGAYEQYF
TRBV6-2/TRBV6-3	13	TRBJ1-2	-	CATGDWPKYGYTF
TRBV25-1	18	TRBJ2-2	-	CASSQDISGVRNTGELFF
TRBV7-2	13	TRBJ2-7	once	CASSLAGSYGQYF
TRBV7-9	15	TRBJ2-5	many	CASSSFGRQPEAQYF
TRBV10-3	16	TRBJ1-4	once	CASSYPPTGEREKLFF
TRBV7-9	15	TRBJ2-3	-	CASSIGGAPTDTQYF
TRBV20-1	15	TRBJ1-5	-	CSARGGAGGRETQHF
TRBV10-3	15	TRBJ1-4	-	CAIAPDTGGYEKLFF
TRBV5-5	16	TRBJ1-1	-	CASSLGTGDMNTEAFF
TRBV24-1	14	TRBJ1-1	many	CATSDYRGNTEAFF
TRBV7-3	12	TRBJ2-2	-	CATRRNTGELFF
TRBV7-9	15	TRBJ2-5	few	CASSLVLGGRETQYF
TRBV7-6	11	TRBJ2-5	many	CASSRKETQYF
TRBV25-1	16	TRBJ2-2	-	CASSLTGRAATGELFF
TRBV2	16	TRBJ2-7	-	CASSPRSGISSYEQYF
TRBV20-1	15	TRBJ2-3	-	CSARSRLFSTDTQYF
TRBV4-3	13	TRBJ1-6	many	CASGTRVNSPLHF
TRBV5-4	17	TRBJ2-5	-	CASSPSPSGGGQETQHF
TRBV20-1	16	TRBJ2-5	-	CSAVDRASGGAETQYF
TRBV12-3/TRBV12-4	15	TRBJ1-3	-	CASSLRGYSGNTIYF
TRBV10-3	13	TRBJ2-7	many	CAIRQELNYEQYF
TRBV4-2	16	TRBJ2-7	few	CASSSLGEGPTYEQYF
TRBV7-9	15	TRBJ1-4	many	CASSSGGTLDEKLFF
TRBV29-1	10	TRBJ1-1	-	CSTGQGLAFF
TRBV25-1	14	TRBJ1-1	-	CASSYNWGDTEAFF
TRBV6-1	14	TRBJ1-2	-	CASSEAADSGGYTF
TRBV7-2	16	TRBJ2-5	-	CASSLGGQGLQETQYF
TRBV7-3	15	TRBJ2-5	-	CASSQQPGNQETQYF
TRBV7-9	16	-	-	CATSPRRDPSYNEQFF
TRBV29-1	13	TRBJ1-2	-	CSLSQGANYGHTF
TRBV15	15	TRBJ2-6	many	CATSRDPDGANVLTF
TRBV6-1	15	TRBJ1-1	few	CASSARDRVSTEAFF
TRBV25-1	14	TRBJ1-2	-	CASSAGDRDYGYTF
TRBV9	14	TRBJ1-5	once	CARSVSLMTPPQHF
TRBV2	16	TRBJ1-6	-	CASRDRQGLYNSPLHF
TRBV29-1	13	TRBJ1-2	many	CSVEHRGHYGYTF
TRBV7-2	14	TRBJ2-7	many	CASSLATGGDEQYF
TRBV10-3	14	TRBJ2-7	once	CASSYAGPVYEQYF
TRBV24-1	13	TRBJ1-6	many	CATSEGLNSPLHF